The 25 T cell receptor beta chains reported below all come from one sample, sequenced in a study of T cells in tumors after PD-1 blockade. The repertoire was sequenced with immunoSEQ multiplex PCR; TCRdb's copy has only in-frame clones and lacks some. The sample consists of about 47,000 clones, 79% of them appearing once. The material sequenced was PBMCs, taken before anti-PD-1 therapy. These receptors were obtained from a human donor with advanced basal cell or squamous cell carcinoma (not recorded which).

Ten or more counts support this clone. V is TRBV19 and J is TRBJ1-2; D may be TRBD1 (5 bases). Germline CDR1 and CDR2: LNHDA and SQIVND (reference sequence). CDR3 size: 13 residues. V lost 5 bases and J lost 4, with 11 bases in between. The CDR3 nucleotides read TGTGCCAGTAGTGCAACCGACAGCTATGGCTACACCTTC. Translating gives CASSATDSYGYTF.

J is TRBJ1-4 and V is TRBV28; D is unresolved. Per germline, CDR1 MDHEN and CDR2 SYDVKM. The CDR3 is 17 residues long. Trimming left V 5 bases short and J 7 bases short, with 23 bases between. This chain's CDR3 is CASSLPGYHLQGEKLFF. For the CDR3, the DNA is TGTGCCAGCAGTCTCCCGGGTTACCACCTACAAGGTGAAAAACTGTTTTTT.

This sequence joins TRBV5-5 and TRBJ2-1, with 10 bases identical to TRBD1. Germline assignment: CDR1 SGHKS and CDR2 YYEKEE (reference sequence). V was pared by 3 bases and J by 2 bases, with 5 bases of the junction left unmatched. This CDR3 has 16 amino acids. In DNA, the CDR3 is TGTGCCAGCAGCTCGGAAGGGACAGGGGCCTACAATGAGCAGTTCTTC. Amino acids: CASSSEGTGAYNEQFF.

The J gene is TRBJ2-7, the V gene TRBV3-1 (or the pseudogene TRBV3-2); 12 bases fit TRBD2. The trim removed 6 bases at V and 5 bases at J, leaving 5 bases unmatched. Germline V lookup: CDR1 LGHDT, CDR2 YNNKEL (reference sequence). The CDR3 consists of 14 residues. The CDR3 loop is CASRASGRADEQYF. The CDR3 DNA follows: TGTGCCAGCAGGGCTAGCGGGAGGGCGGACGAGCAGTACTTC.

This chain uses TRBV5-1 with TRBJ2-7; 10 nucleotides match TRBD2. From germline, CDR1 is SGHRS and CDR2 YFSETQ. The junction had 19 bases not matched to a gene; V was cut back by 4 bases and J by 6 bases. This CDR3 region has 18 residues. CDR3 DNA sequence: TGCGCCAGCAGCCAGGGGGCCAGGGGCAGCGGGAGGGTCCCCGAGCAGTACTTC. This sequence encodes CASSQGARGSGRVPEQYF.

The chain recombines TRBV5-1 with TRBJ2-1; D is unresolved. Germline V CDR1 and CDR2: SGHRS, YFSETQ. The CDR3 loop spans 16 amino acids. V lost 4 bases to trimming and J lost 2 bases, with 16 bases between them. The CDR3 loop is CASSQEVGLTYNEQFF. DNA for the CDR3: TGCGCCAGCAGCCAAGAGGTGGGTTTAACCTACAATGAGCAGTTCTTC.

The V and J genes are TRBV6-5 and TRBJ2-3, with D perhaps given as TRBD1 or TRBD2 (6 bases each). V was pared by 6 bases and J by 1 base, with 14 bases between. The CDR3 is 15 amino acids. In germline, CDR1 is MNHEY, CDR2 SVGAGI. The chain's CDR3 is CASSPWGAGTDTQYF. The CDR3 DNA is TGTGCCAGCAGCCCCTGGGGGGCCGGCACAGATACGCAGTATTTT.

J is TRBJ1-1 and V is TRBV20-1; D gene uncertain. Trimming shortened V by 2 bases and J by 11 bases, and 9 bases separated the two germline ends. The CDR3 runs 10 residues. Germline CDR1 DFQATT, CDR2 SNEGSKA (reference sequence). The CDR3 bases are TGCAGTGCTAGAACTCCGGTCGCTTTCTTT. It yields the protein CSARTPVAFF.

The table lists this clone with a count of one. The rearrangement uses TRBV5-1 and TRBJ2-1, with D perhaps TRBD1 (6 bases). V was pared by 0 bases and J by 14 bases, with 18 bases between. Per germline, CDR1 SGHRS and CDR2 YFSETQ. The CDR3 runs to 14 residues. CDR3 DNA: TGCGCCAGCAGCTTGGGGACAGACCCACTAATTGAGTTCTTC. Its protein product is CASSLGTDPLIEFF.

The chain is built from TRBV7-9 and TRBJ2-2, with 10 bases that match TRBD1. CDR1 is SEHNR, CDR2 FQNEAQ, per germline (reference sequence). The trim removed 7 bases at V and 7 bases at J, leaving 9 bases unmatched. The CDR3 extends over 15 amino acids. In DNA, the CDR3 is TGTGCCAGCAACAACCGGGACAGGGGACTCGGGGAGCTGTTTTTT. Amino acids: CASNNRDRGLGELFF. Supplemented by reference TRBV7-9 and TRBJ2-2, the full variable domain reads DTGVSQNPRHKITKRGQNVTFRCDPISEHNRLYWYRQTLGQGPEFLTYFQNEAQLEKSRLLSDRFSAERPKGSFSTLEIQRTEQGDSAMYLCASNNRDRGLGELFFGEGSRLTVL.

The sample holds a few counts of this clone. The rearrangement links TRBV6-5 to TRBJ2-4; the D is unclear. Germline V gives CDR1 MNHEY, CDR2 SVGAGI. This CDR3 spans 15 amino acids. V was clipped by 6 bases and J by 2 bases, with 14 bases between them. The CDR3 DNA reads TGTGCCAGCAGGCCTGACTTAACCCCCAAAAACATTCAGTACTTC. Translating it yields CASRPDLTPKNIQYF.

The J gene is TRBJ1-3, the V gene TRBV19; TRBD1 matches 9 bases. CDR3 size: 18 residues. Trimming at V came to 6 bases and at J to 0 bases, leaving 12 bases not matched to a gene. Germline CDR1 reads LNHDA; CDR2 reads SQIVND (reference sequence). Written as DNA, the CDR3 is TGTGCCAGTAGCCCCCGGACAGGGGAGGCATTCTCTGGAAACACCATATATTTT. Protein sequence: CASSPRTGEAFSGNTIYF.

The genes are TRBV5-1 and TRBJ1-4; 9 nucleotides agree with TRBD1. Germline CDR1 reads SGHRS; CDR2 reads YFSETQ. With 4 bases clipped from V and 0 bases from J, the junction kept 7 bases outside the gene matches. The CDR3 contains 17 residues. The CDR3 DNA reads as TGCGCCAGCAGCGTCGACAGGGGGAGTGCAACTAATGAAAAACTGTTTTTT. This sequence encodes CASSVDRGSATNEKLFF.

CDR3 bases: TGTGCCATAGGGACAGGGAGCTACGAGCAGTACTTC. Its protein product is CAIGTGSYEQYF. The rearrangement uses TRBV10-3 and TRBJ2-7; 9 bases align to TRBD1. The CDR3 totals 12 residues. V dropped 9 bases and J dropped 3; count of bases not matched to a gene: 3. Germline values: CDR1 ENHRY, CDR2 SYGVKD.

V and J are TRBV15 and TRBJ1-1; D unresolved. From germline, CDR1 is LNHNV and CDR2 YYDKDF (reference sequence). V lost 0 bases and J 3 bases, leaving 8 bases between the germline ends. The CDR3 is 14 residues long. CDR3 residues: CATSREYGYTEAFF. The CDR3 nucleotides read TGTGCCACCAGCAGAGAGTACGGGTACACTGAAGCTTTCTTT.

The V call is TRBV5-4, the J call TRBJ1-2, with 7 positions matching TRBD1. Germline V gene data show CDR1 as SGHNT and CDR2 as YYREEE (reference sequence). Trimming took 0 bases from V and 7 from J; bases not matched to a gene: 6. The CDR3 has 14 residues. The CDR3 nucleotides read TGTGCCAGCAGCTTGGACAGGGGATTCGGTGGCTACACCTTC. Translation gives CASSLDRGFGGYTF.

The chain carries TRBV7-9 and TRBJ1-1, with D possibly being TRBD1 (5 bases). V was shortened by 0 bases and J by 3 bases, with 11 bases between the two germline ends. The germline CDR1 and CDR2 sequences are SEHNR and FQNEAQ (reference sequence). The length of the CDR3 is 15 residues. CDR3 coding DNA: TGTGCCAGCAGCTTAGCGAGGGGTGCCCACACTGAAGCTTTCTTT. Encoded protein: CASSLARGAHTEAFF.

The chain combines TRBV9 with TRBJ2-3; no reliable D call. Germline CDR1 reads SGDLS; CDR2 reads YYNGEE. The CDR3 consists of 14 residues. Trimming shortened V by 4 bases and J by 4 bases, and 13 bases separated the two germline ends. The CDR3 reads CASSPRSESDTQYF. In DNA, the CDR3 is TGTGCCAGCAGCCCCCGTTCCGAATCAGATACGCAGTATTTT.

This clone is a singleton in its sample. CDR3 sequence reads: CASSPGQGGYEQYF. CDR3 nucleotides: TGCGCCAGCAGCCCTGGACAGGGAGGGTACGAGCAGTACTTC. The gene calls are TRBV5-1 and TRBJ2-7, with D perhaps matching TRBD1 (8 bases). This CDR3 comprises 14 residues. Looked up from germline, CDR1 is SGHRS and CDR2 is YFSETQ. V was shortened by 4 bases and J by 4 bases, with 15 bases between the two germline ends.

V gene TRBV11-3 combines with J gene TRBJ2-5; D unresolved. The CDR3 length is 16 residues. With 5 bases removed from V and 1 base from J, the gap between germline ends came to 17 bases. Germline CDR1 and CDR2: SGHNT and YENEEA. The CDR3 spells CASSPGLKPGQETQYF. CDR3 in DNA: TGTGCCAGCAGCCCGGGCCTAAAACCGGGCCAAGAGACCCAGTACTTC.

V usage is TRBV11-3 and J usage is TRBJ2-1; D possibly corresponds to TRBD1 (6 bases). There are 15 residues in the CDR3. V was shortened by 3 bases and J by 6 bases, with 15 bases between the two germline ends. Germline-derived CDR1 and CDR2 are SGHNT and YENEEA. The chain's CDR3 is CASSFPRGFFNEQFF. The CDR3 nucleotides are TGTGCCAGCAGCTTTCCCAGGGGATTTTTCAATGAGCAGTTCTTC.

The V gene is TRBV7-8, the J gene TRBJ1-4; a weak D match, TRBD1 (5 bases). The V end was cut by 2 bases, the J end by 0 bases, with 10 bases between. Per germline, CDR1 SGHVS and CDR2 FQNEAQ. The CDR3 has 16 residues. The CDR3 region has the DNA TGTGCCAGCAGCTTAAACCAGGGTACAACTAATGAAAAACTGTTTTTT. The encoded protein is CASSLNQGTTNEKLFF.

CDR3 DNA: TGTGCCAGCAGCCGCGGTCGGGACAGGGGTGTGAGTGCAGATACGCAGTATTTT. This gives the protein CASSRGRDRGVSADTQYF. The chain carries TRBV7-6 and TRBJ2-3; 10 nucleotides agree with TRBD1. The trim removed 5 bases at V and 4 bases at J, leaving 15 bases unmatched. The CDR3 has 18 residues. The germline V gene has CDR1 SGHVS and CDR2 FNYEAQ.

The chain combines TRBV6-5 with TRBJ2-4; TRBD1 matches 10 bases. V was clipped by 3 bases and J by 8 bases; unmatched bases: 7. The CDR3 spans 15 residues. CDR1 and CDR2 (germline): MNHEY, SVGAGI. In DNA, the CDR3 is TGTGCCAGCAGTTATTTGACAGGGGGCTACGACATTCAGTACTTC. Translated, it gives CASSYLTGGYDIQYF.

J is TRBJ1-1 and V is TRBV7-9, with D hard to call. CDR1 is SEHNR, CDR2 FQNEAQ, per germline (reference sequence). The V end was cut by 8 bases, the J end by 4 bases, with 11 bases between. The CDR3 extends over 12 amino acids. The CDR3 region has the DNA TGTGCCAGCGGAAACAGTCCCACTGAAGCTTTCTTT. This codes for CASGNSPTEAFF. Full variable domain (remainder filled in from reference TRBV7-9 and TRBJ1-1): DTGVSQNPRHKITKRGQNVTFRCDPISEHNRLYWYRQTLGQGPEFLTYFQNEAQLEKSRLLSDRFSAERPKGSFSTLEIQRTEQGDSAMYLCASGNSPTEAFFGQGTRLTVV.